This TCR beta chain originates from a study of OX40 agonist ivuxolimab in advanced cancers. Overall study context: An agonistic anti-OX40 (CD134) antibody, ivuxolimab, was used to treat the patients. Prior checkpoint blockade (anti-PD-1, anti-PD-L1 or anti-CTLA-4) was permitted; approximately 40% had it. Whole-study results and caveats: At doses 0.1 to 3.0 mg/kg, CD4+ and CD8+ clones expanded.

CDR1 and CDR2 from the germline V gene are GTSNPN and SVGIG (reference sequence). Between the trimmed V and J ends, which lost 2 bases and 2 bases, there was a span of 15 bases. This CDR3 contains 15 residues. Profiling relied on immunoSEQ multiplex PCR, and the TCRdb table lists in-frame clones only, not all of them. Of tens of thousands of clones in the sample, nearly 90% were seen once. Comment on this clone: The antigen is not known.

The V call is TRBV30, the J call TRBJ1-1; D call uncertain. The source is an adult with an advanced solid tumor such as melanoma, head and neck, liver or kidney cancer. The sample was CD4+ or CD8+ T cells sorted from blood, taken in a trial of the OX40 agonist ivuxolimab. CDR3 amino acids: CAWSSSTTPNTEAFF. As DNA, the CDR3 is TGTGCCTGGAGTTCCTCGACAACTCCCAACACTGAAGCTTTCTTT.